This T cell receptor (beta chain) was profiled in a study of blood T cell repertoires in COVID-19. Study-level background: Sample material is recorded as cDNA or gDNA derived from T cells, B-cell-depleted T cells, or PBMCs.

Germline CDR1 is LGHDT and CDR2 is YNNKEL (reference sequence). Trimming took 4 bases from V and 6 from J, leaving 16 bases between them. The CDR3 contains 15 residues. The method was immunoSEQ multiplex PCR; TCRdb's version includes in-frame clones alone and lacks a portion of them. The repertoire consists of 150,000 to 250,000 clones, with around 79% occurring once and the leading ten covering around 5.4%. Material for sequencing was peripheral blood. This chain uses TRBV3-1 (or the pseudogene TRBV3-2) with TRBJ2-1, with D perhaps TRBD2 (6 bases). The source of this sequence is a woman in her 40s with COVID-19, enrolled during active disease. The CDR3 DNA follows: TGTGCCAGCAGCCGAAGCGCTCTAGCGACCAATGAGCAGTTCTTC. Protein: CASSRSALATNEQFF.